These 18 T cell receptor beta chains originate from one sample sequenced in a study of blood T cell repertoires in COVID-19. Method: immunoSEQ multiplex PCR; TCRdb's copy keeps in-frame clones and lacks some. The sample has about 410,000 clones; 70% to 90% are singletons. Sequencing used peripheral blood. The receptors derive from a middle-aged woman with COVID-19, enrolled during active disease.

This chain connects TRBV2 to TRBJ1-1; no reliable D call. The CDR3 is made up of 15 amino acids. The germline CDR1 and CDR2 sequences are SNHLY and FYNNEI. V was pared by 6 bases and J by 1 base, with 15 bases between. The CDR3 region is CASRAREGRNTEAFF. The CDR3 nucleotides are TGTGCCAGCAGGGCCCGGGAAGGGAGGAACACTGAAGCTTTCTTT.

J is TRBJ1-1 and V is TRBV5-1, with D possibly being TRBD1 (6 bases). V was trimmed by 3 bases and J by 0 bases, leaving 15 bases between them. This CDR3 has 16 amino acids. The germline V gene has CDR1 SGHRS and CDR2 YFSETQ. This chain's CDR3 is CASSSQGTHMNTEAFF. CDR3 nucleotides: TGCGCCAGCAGCTCCCAGGGGACCCACATGAACACTGAAGCTTTCTTT.

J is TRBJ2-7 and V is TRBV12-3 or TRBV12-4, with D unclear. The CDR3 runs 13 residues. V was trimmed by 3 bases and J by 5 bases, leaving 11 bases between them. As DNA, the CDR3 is TGTGCCAGCAGTTTGGGCCAGTTGGACGAGCAGTACTTC. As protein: CASSLGQLDEQYF.

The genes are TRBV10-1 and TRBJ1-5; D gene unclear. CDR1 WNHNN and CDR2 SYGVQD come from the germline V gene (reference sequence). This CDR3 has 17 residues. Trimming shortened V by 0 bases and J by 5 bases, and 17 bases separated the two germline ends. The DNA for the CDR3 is TGCGCCAGCAGTGAGTCTATAATAATGAGGGTCGATCAGCCCCAGCATTTT. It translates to CASSESIIMRVDQPQHF.

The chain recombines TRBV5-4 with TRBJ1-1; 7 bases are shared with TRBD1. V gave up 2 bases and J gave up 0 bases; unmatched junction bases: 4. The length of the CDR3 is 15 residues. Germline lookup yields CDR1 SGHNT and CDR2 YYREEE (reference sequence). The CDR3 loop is CASSFPGQMNTEAFF. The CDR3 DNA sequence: TGTGCCAGCAGCTTTCCGGGACAGATGAACACTGAAGCTTTCTTT.

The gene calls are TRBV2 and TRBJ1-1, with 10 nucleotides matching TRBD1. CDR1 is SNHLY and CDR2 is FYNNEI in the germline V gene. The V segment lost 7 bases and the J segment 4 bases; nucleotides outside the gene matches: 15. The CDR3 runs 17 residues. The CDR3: CASTLGTGAGESTEAFF. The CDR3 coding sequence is TGTGCCAGCACATTAGGGACAGGGGCGGGGGAGAGCACTGAAGCTTTCTTT. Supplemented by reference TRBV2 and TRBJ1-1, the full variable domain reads EPEVTQTPSHQVTQMGQEVILRCVPISNHLYFYWYRQILGQKVEFLVSFYNNEISEKSEIFDDQFSVERPDGSNFTLKIRSTKLEDSAMYFCASTLGTGAGESTEAFFGQGTRLTVV.

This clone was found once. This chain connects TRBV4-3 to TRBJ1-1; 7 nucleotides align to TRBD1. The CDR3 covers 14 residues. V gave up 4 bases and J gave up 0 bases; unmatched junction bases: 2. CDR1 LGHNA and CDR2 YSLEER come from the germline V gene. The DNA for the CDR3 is TGCGCCAGCAGCCCGGGACAGATGAACACTGAAGCTTTCTTT. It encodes CASSPGQMNTEAFF.

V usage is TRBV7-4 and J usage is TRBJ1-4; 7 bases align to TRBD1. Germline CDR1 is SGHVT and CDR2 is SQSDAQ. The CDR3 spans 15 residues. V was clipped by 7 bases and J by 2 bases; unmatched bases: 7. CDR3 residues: CASTQDRDTNEKLFF. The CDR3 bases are TGTGCCAGCACCCAAGACAGGGATACTAATGAAAAACTGTTTTTT.

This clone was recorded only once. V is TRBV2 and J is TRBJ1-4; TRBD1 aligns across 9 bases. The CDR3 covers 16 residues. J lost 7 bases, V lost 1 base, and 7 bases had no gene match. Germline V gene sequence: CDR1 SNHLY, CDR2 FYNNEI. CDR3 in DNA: TGTGCCAGCAGTGAAGTCCTGGGACAGGGCGGTGAAAAACTGTTTTTT. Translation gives CASSEVLGQGGEKLFF.

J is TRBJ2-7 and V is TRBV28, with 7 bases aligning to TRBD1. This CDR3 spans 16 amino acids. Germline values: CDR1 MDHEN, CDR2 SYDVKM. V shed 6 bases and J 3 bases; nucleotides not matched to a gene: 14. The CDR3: CASSTAAGTANYEQYF. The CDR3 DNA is TGTGCCAGCAGCACGGCTGCCGGGACAGCTAACTACGAGCAGTACTTC. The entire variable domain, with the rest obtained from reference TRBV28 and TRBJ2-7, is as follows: DVKVTQSSRYLVKRTGEKVFLECVQDMDHENMFWYRQDPGLGLRLIYFSYDVKMKEKGDIPEGYSVSREKKERFSLILESASTNQTSMYLCASSTAAGTANYEQYFGPGTRLTVT.

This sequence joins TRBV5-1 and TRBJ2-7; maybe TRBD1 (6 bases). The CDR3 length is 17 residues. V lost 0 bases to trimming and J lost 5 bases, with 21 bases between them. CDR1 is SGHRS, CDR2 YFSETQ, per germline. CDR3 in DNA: TGCGCCAGCAGCTTGGCCCCCCTCGGACTGTCAGGGGACGAGCAGTACTTC. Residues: CASSLAPLGLSGDEQYF.

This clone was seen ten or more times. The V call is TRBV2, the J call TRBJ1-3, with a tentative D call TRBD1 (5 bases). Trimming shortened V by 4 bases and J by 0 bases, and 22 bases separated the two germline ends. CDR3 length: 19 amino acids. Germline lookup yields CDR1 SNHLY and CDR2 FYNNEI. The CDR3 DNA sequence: TGTGCCAGCAGTGCCGTAAACAGCCCGACAGACGGCTCTGGAAACACCATATATTTT. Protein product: CASSAVNSPTDGSGNTIYF.

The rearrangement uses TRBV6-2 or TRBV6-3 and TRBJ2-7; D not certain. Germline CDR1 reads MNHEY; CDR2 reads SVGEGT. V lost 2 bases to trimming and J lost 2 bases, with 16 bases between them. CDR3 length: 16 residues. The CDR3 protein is CASSYKPSAVTYEQYF. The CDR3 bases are TGTGCCAGCAGTTACAAACCCTCGGCGGTGACCTACGAGCAGTACTTC.

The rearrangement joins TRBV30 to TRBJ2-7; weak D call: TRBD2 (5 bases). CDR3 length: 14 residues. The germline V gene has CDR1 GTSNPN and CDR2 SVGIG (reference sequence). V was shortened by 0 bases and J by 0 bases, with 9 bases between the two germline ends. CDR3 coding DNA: TGTGCCTGGAGTGTCAAGCGGAACTCCTACGAGCAGTACTTC. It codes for CAWSVKRNSYEQYF.

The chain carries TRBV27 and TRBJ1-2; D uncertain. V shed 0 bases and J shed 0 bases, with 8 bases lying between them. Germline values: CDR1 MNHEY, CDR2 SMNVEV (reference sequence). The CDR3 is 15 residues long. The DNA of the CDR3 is TGTGCCAGCAGTTTATCCTCCACTGCTAACTATGGCTACACCTTC. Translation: CASSLSSTANYGYTF.

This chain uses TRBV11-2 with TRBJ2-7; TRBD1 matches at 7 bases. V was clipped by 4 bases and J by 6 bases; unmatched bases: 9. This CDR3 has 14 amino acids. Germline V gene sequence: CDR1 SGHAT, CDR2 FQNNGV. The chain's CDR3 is CASSYDRASGEQYF. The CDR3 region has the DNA TGTGCCAGCAGCTATGACAGGGCGAGCGGCGAGCAGTACTTC.

The CDR3 DNA sequence: TGCAGCGTTGGGCCAGGGTACAATGAGCAGTTCTTC. It specifies CSVGPGYNEQFF. The chain has TRBV29-1 and TRBJ2-1; perhaps TRBD1 as D (5 bases). CDR1 is SQVTM, CDR2 ANQGSEA, per germline. This CDR3 is 12 amino acids long. V shed 4 bases and J shed 4 bases, with 8 bases lying between them.

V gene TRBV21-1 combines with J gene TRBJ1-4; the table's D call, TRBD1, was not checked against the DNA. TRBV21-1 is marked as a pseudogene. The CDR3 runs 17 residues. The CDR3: CASTLKDRVFSNEKLFF. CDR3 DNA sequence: TGTGCCAGCACCCTCAAGGACAGGGTGTTTTCTAATGAAAAACTGTTTTTT.